This is a list of T cell receptor beta chains from one sample in a study of cytomegalovirus exposure and HLA in healthy donors. This table comes from immunoSEQ multiplex PCR, and its TCRdb copy is limited to in-frame clones, with some not included. The table lists 130,000 to 150,000 clones, over 75% of them singletons, with 1.5% to 2% in the top ten. The specimen was PBMCs. These receptors were obtained from a woman aged 25-40 years in good health and CMV-seronegative. Both conserved end residues are part of each CDR3. The D gene is left open where the match is weak. Clone size is not always given. Where it is, it says once, few, many or a class for expanded clones.

NA,TRBV6-1,NA,TRBJ1-1,TGTGCCAGCAGTGGACGAACTCCGAGGACTGAAGCTTTCTTT,CASSGRTPRTEAFF
TRBD2,TRBV15,NA,TRBJ2-5,TGTGCCACCAGCAGAGGCGGTACTAGCGGGGGGGCCTGGGAGACCCAGTACTTC,CATSRGGTSGGAWETQYF
NA,TRBV2,few,TRBJ1-1,TGTGCCAGCAGACTCGACAGAATTGAAGCTTTCTTT,CASRLDRIEAFF
NA,TRBV5-4,NA,TRBJ2-7,TGTGCCAGCAGCTCGGCATTCCCGGGACTGAGCTCCTACGAGCAGTACTTC,CASSSAFPGLSSYEQYF
NA,TRBV12-5,NA,TRBJ2-1,TGTGCTAGTGGTTTTTACAGCTACAATGAGCAGTTCTTC,CASGFYSYNEQFF
TRBD1,TRBV11-2,NA,TRBJ2-5,TGTGCCACTGAGCGGGCAGGGGGCGTCCAAGAGACCCAGTACTTC,CATERAGGVQETQYF
TRBD1,TRBV7-2,few,TRBJ1-1,TGTGCCAGCAGCTTAGGGGGGACAGGGCCGAACACTGAAGCTTTCTTT,CASSLGGTGPNTEAFF
NA,TRBV2,NA,TRBJ1-1,TGTGCCAGCCGGGACATGGGGAACACTGAAGCTTTCTTT,CASRDMGNTEAFF
TRBD1,TRBV9,NA,TRBJ1-2,TGTGCCAGCAGCGGACCCCCGGGGCAGGGGGCGCGGGGCTACACCTTC,CASSGPPGQGARGYTF
TRBD2,TRBV10-3,NA,TRBJ2-7,TGTGCCATCAGTAGTCTAGCGGCTACCTACGAGCAGTACTTC,CAISSLAATYEQYF
TRBD1,TRBV6-5,NA,TRBJ1-2,TGTGCCAGCAGTTTGGACAGGGTGGAAGGCGGCTACACCTTC,CASSLDRVEGGYTF
TRBD1,TRBV11-1,NA,TRBJ1-2,TGTGCCAGCAGCCGGGACAGCTCCTATGGCTACACCTTC,CASSRDSSYGYTF
TRBD1,TRBV13,NA,TRBJ1-6,TGTGCCAGCTCGTTCGCCACAGGGGGTTCACCCCTCCACTTT,CASSFATGGSPLHF
NA,TRBV4-1,NA,TRBJ2-2,TGCGCCAGCAGCCAACCTCCCTCAAGGGGGGGTGCCACCGGGGAGCTGTTTTTT,CASSQPPSRGGATGELFF
NA,TRBV15,NA,TRBJ1-4,TGTGCCACCAGCAAGCAGGGTGCTACTAATGAAAAACTGTTTTTT,CATSKQGATNEKLFF
TRBD1,TRBV18,NA,TRBJ1-1,TGTGCCAGCTCACCACGAGGGGGCCGCACTGAAGCTTTCTTT,CASSPRGGRTEAFF
TRBD1,TRBV29-1,NA,TRBJ2-5,TGCAGCGGGACAGGGGGCAGGGAGACCCAGTACTTC,CSGTGGRETQYF
NA,TRBV4-3,few,TRBJ1-1,TGCGCCAGCAGCCAAGAGGGAGGGAACACTGAAGCTTTCTTT,CASSQEGGNTEAFF
TRBD1,TRBV7-6,NA,TRBJ1-1,TGTGCCAGCAGCTTAGGATCGACAGGGGGCACTGAAGCTTTCTTT,CASSLGSTGGTEAFF
NA,TRBV29-1,NA,TRBJ1-1,TGCAGCGTCAGGGTCGACACTGAAGCTTTCTTT,CSVRVDTEAFF
NA,TRBV6-5,many,TRBJ1-2,TGTGCCAGCAGTCTAGAGGCTAACTATGGCTACACCTTC,CASSLEANYGYTF
NA,TRBV9,once,TRBJ2-2,TGTGCCAGCAGCGCTCACACCGCCGTGAACACCGGGGAGCTGTTTTTT,CASSAHTAVNTGELFF
TRBD1,TRBV5-6,NA,TRBJ1-2,TGTGCCAGCTTGGACAGGGGGCCTAACTATGGCTACACCTTC,CASLDRGPNYGYTF
TRBD2,TRBV4-3,few,TRBJ2-7,TGCGCCAGCAGCTCAAGGGGTGCTAGCGGGAACAACGAGCAGTACTTC,CASSSRGASGNNEQYF
NA,TRBV15,NA,TRBJ1-2,TGTGCCACCAGCAGGGCCCCCCGGGGGGATTCTAACTATGGCTACACCTTC,CATSRAPRGDSNYGYTF
NA,TRBV5-4,NA,TRBJ2-5,TGTGCCAGCAGCTTAGGAGAGGCCCAGTACTTC,CASSLGEAQYF
NA,TRBV7-3,NA,TRBJ2-2,TGTGCCAGCAGCCTCGGGACAAACACCGGGGAGCTGTTTTTT,CASSLGTNTGELFF
NA,TRBV21-1,once,TRBJ1-1,TGTGCCAGCAGCAAAGTGGAAACAGGGGGGTCGATGAACACTGAAGCTTTCTTT,CASSKVETGGSMNTEAFF
NA,TRBV25-1,NA,TRBJ1-5,TGTGCCAGCAGTGGGGTAGGGGCCGATTTGATTTTT,CASSGVGADLIF
NA,TRBV6-5,NA,TRBJ1-1,TGTGCCAGCAGTTTGGCAGGCTTAGAGACTGAAGCTTTCTTT,CASSLAGLETEAFF
TRBD2,TRBV7-3,NA,TRBJ2-1,TGTGCCAGCAGCTTAAGACTAGCGGGACGCAATGAGCAGTTCTTC,CASSLRLAGRNEQFF
NA,TRBV27,NA,TRBJ1-6,TGTGCCAGCAGTTACATTGGTTCACCCCTCCACTTT,CASSYIGSPLHF
NA,TRBV6-5,once,TRBJ1-1,TGTGCCAGCAGACCCCCCTCGGTCACTGAAGCTTTCTTT,CASRPPSVTEAFF
NA,TRBV13,NA,TRBJ1-1,TGTGCCAGCAGCTTCGCGGGCGCGGGGAACACTGAAGCTTTCTTT,CASSFAGAGNTEAFF
NA,TRBV5-6,NA,TRBJ1-2,TGTGCCAGCAGCGCATCGGACAGTCACTTTAACTATGGCTACACCTTC,CASSASDSHFNYGYTF